This paragraph reports one T cell receptor beta chain. No antigen is known for it. The data derive from a study of T-cell memory formation after mild COVID-19. About the study: TCR clustering was largely donor specific. Whole-study results and caveats: The SARS-CoV-2 specificity of second-wave clones reaching peak at day 37 remained unverified. Clones that contracted from day 15 to 85 had balanced CD4/CD8; later expanders were CD4+ biased.

TCRalpha and TCRbeta libraries used 5'RACE with constant-segment primers and UMIs. TCRdb re-called the 5' RACE reads through MiXCR, storing one row per CDR3 protein. The table has about 620,000 distinct CDR3 sequences, under 20% seen once. CDR3 length: 12 amino acids. Germline CDR1 and CDR2: SGHTA and FQGNSA. V lost 5 bases and J 6 bases, leaving 9 bases between the germline ends. Sequenced input: PBMCs or a T cell subset sorted from them (not recorded which). This TCR derives from an adult woman who had mild COVID-19 (a few samples of this study predate the infection). Cell type and time point are not known. The J gene is TRBJ2-3, the V gene TRBV7-2, with D possibly being TRBD2 (6 bases). CDR3 sequence: CASSKSGDTQYF. CDR3 sequence (DNA): TGTGCCAGCAGCAAGAGCGGGGATACGCAGTATTTT.